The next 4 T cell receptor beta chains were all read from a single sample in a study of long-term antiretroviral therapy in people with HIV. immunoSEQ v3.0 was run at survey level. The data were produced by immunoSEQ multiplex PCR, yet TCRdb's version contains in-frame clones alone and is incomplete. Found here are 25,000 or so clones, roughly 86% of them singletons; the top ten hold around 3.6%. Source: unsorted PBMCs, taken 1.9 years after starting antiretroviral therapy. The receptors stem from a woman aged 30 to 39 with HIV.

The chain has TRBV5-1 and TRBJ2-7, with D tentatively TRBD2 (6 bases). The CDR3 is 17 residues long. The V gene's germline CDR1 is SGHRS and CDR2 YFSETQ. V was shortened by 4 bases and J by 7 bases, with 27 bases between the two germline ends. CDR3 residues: CASSPGERQRLAEEQYF. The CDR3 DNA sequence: TGCGCCAGCAGCCCTGGGGAACGACAGCGATTAGCGGAAGAGCAGTACTTC.

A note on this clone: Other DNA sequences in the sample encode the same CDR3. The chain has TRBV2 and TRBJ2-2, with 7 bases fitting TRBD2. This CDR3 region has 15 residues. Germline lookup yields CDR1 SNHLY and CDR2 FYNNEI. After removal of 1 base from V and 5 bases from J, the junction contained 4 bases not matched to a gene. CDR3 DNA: TGTGCCAGCAGTGAAGGGCGGGGGAGGACCGGGGAGCTGTTTTTT. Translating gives CASSEGRGRTGELFF.

CDR3: CAISDKVDYGYTF. DNA of the CDR3: TGTGCCATCAGTGATAAGGTTGATTATGGCTACACCTTC. The J gene is TRBJ1-2, the V gene TRBV10-3; no firm D call. Trimming removed 3 bases at V and 5 bases at J, with 10 bases between. This CDR3 spans 13 amino acids. Germline V gene data show CDR1 as ENHRY and CDR2 as SYGVKD.

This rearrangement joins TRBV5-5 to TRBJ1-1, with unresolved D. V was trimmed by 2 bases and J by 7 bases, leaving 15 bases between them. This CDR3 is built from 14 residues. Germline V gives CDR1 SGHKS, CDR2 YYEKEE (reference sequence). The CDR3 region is CASSFSPAAFEAFF. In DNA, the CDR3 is TGTGCCAGCAGCTTCTCTCCGGCGGCCTTTGAAGCTTTCTTT. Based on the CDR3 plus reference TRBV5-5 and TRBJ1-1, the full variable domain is DAGVTQSPTHLIKTRGQQVTLRCSPISGHKSVSWYQQVLGQGPQFIFQYYEKEERGRGNFPDRFSARQFPNYSSELNVNALLLGDSALYLCASSFSPAAFEAFFGQGTRLTVV.